Sequencing of this T cell receptor (beta chain) was carried out in a study of T-cell reconstitution after alpha-beta-depleted transplantation in children. For TCRbeta, the library was prepared with unique molecular identifiers. MiXCR, applied by TCRdb to the PCR reads, yields one record per CDR3 protein. The repertoire holds a few hundred thousand distinct CDR3 sequences, with 10% to 15% as singletons. In this sample, this clonotype turned up a few times. Its antigen is currently unknown. V gave up 3 bases and J gave up 5 bases; unmatched junction bases: 6. The CDR3 runs 14 residues. CDR1 is MDHEN, CDR2 SYDVKM, per germline. Study results and caveats: Where some patients showed high TCRbeta diversity at day 60, it came from recipient T cells and thymic progenitors that had survived.

The TCR was taken from a male patient between 5 and 17 years old who had a stem cell transplant for acute myeloid leukemia, so the T cells may come from the graft donor. This rearrangement joins TRBV28 to TRBJ1-1; TRBD1 agrees at 7 bases. The sequences come from PBMCs, mostly from graft donor cells, collected 360 days after TCRalphabeta/CD19-depleted stem cell transplant. For the CDR3, the DNA is TGTGCCAGCAGTTTCGACAGGGTAAAGACTGAAGCTTTCTTT. Translated: CASSFDRVKTEAFF.